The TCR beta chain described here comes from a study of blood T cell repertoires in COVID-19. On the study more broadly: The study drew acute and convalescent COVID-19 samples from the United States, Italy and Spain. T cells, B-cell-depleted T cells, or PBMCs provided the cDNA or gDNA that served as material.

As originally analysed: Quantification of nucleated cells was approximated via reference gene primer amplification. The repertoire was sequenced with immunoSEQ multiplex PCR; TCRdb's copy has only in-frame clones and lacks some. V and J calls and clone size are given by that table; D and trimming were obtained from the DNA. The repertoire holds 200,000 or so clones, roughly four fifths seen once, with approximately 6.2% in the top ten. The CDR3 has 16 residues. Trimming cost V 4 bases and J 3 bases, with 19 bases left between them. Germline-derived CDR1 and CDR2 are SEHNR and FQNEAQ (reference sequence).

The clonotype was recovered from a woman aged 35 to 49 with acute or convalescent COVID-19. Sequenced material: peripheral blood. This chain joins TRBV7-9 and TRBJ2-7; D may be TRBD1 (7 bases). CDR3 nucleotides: TGTGCCAGCAGCTCCCCCCCCGGAGGGACAGACTACGAGCAGTACTTC. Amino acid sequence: CASSSPPGGTDYEQYF.